This note documents a single T cell receptor (beta chain) sequence. This sample was taken from a study of CD8+ T cells in alopecia areata. Sequencing used cDNA as its template, made by extracting RNA and reverse transcribing it. Assay: immunoSEQ multiplex PCR; the TCRdb copy retains only in-frame clones and omits some. In the table there are about 130,000 clones, 50% to 60% of which are singletons. The source material was CD4+ T cells sorted from blood, sampled at week 0. The receptor was derived from a human donor with alopecia areata.

CDR3 DNA sequence: TGTGCCAGCAGCTTACAACACGGAGACACTGAAGCTTTCTTT. It is translated as CASSLQHGDTEAFF. The V call is TRBV11-2, the J call TRBJ1-1, with D unresolved. The V and J ends lost 2 bases and 3 bases respectively, with 10 bases between them. The CDR3 is 14 residues long. CDR1 and CDR2 (germline): SGHAT, FQNNGV.